This T cell receptor beta chain derives from a study of brain T cells in children with intractable seizures. Findings and limits, study-wide: Clones missing pre-surgery may reflect undersampling of that blood sample.

The assay was immunoSEQ multiplex PCR, and TCRdb's table has in-frame clones only and misses some. The sample contains tens of thousands of clones, around 95% of which appear only once. Only cases whose brain tissue showed the highest T cell transcript signatures were sequenced. Before surgery, patients took at least one anti-epileptic drug. Of note for this clone: The antigen remains undetermined.

This clonotype was sampled from a boy under two years old with focal cortical dysplasia and intractable seizures. Sequencing was performed on peripheral blood, taken at surgery.

The CDR3 region has the DNA TGTGCCAGCAGTTACTCTGGGACAGGGGGCACTGAAGCTTTCTTT. It yields the protein CASSYSGTGGTEAFF. This chain connects TRBV6-5 to TRBJ1-1, with 11 nucleotides matching TRBD1. The V and J ends lost 0 bases and 4 bases, in that order; junction bases with no gene match: 1. Germline lookup yields CDR1 MNHEY and CDR2 SVGAGI. The CDR3 length is 15 residues.